The rows below give T cell receptor beta chains drawn from one sample of a study of immune cell composition in non-small cell lung cancer. The protocol was immunoSEQ multiplex PCR, while the TCRdb copy is restricted to in-frame clones and leaves out a portion. Among around 4,800 clones listed, about 80% were seen once. Material for sequencing was lung tumor tissue. The origin of the receptors is a human donor with non-small cell lung cancer. CDR3s include the opening cysteine and the closing phenylalanine or tryptophan. A D gene is named only where the DNA matches it firmly. Part of the rows lack a size; the others show once, few, many or a class for expanded clones.

TRBV12-1	-	-	TRBJ1-2	TGTGCCAGCAGCCCGAGGGGGGGATATTGGACGCTGGCCTATGGCTACACCTTC	CASSPRGGYWTLAYGYTF
TRBV7-3	-	TRBD1	TRBJ1-1	TGTGCCAGCAGCATTACAGGGGACGTAGGCACTGAAGCTTTCTTT	CASSITGDVGTEAFF
TRBV7-2	-	TRBD1	TRBJ1-1	TGTGCCAGCAGCCCCAGACAGGGTAACACTGAAGCTTTCTTT	CASSPRQGNTEAFF
TRBV5-5	-	TRBD1	TRBJ2-5	TGTGCCAGCAGGTTGGACAGGATTAAACAAGAGACCCAGTACTTC	CASRLDRIKQETQYF
TRBV4-3	-	-	TRBJ1-2	TGCGCCAGCAGCCCTGGAAGGGCGGGTAACTATGGCTACACCTTC	CASSPGRAGNYGYTF
TRBV5-4	-	-	TRBJ2-5	TGTGCCAGCAGCTTCGGTCGAGAGACCCAGTACTTC	CASSFGRETQYF
TRBV6-1	once	-	TRBJ2-5	TGTGCCAGCAATCAGGGGTACCAAGAGACCCAGTACTTC	CASNQGYQETQYF
TRBV6-6	-	-	TRBJ2-7	TGTGCCAGCAGTTCAAAGAGGGGGGAGCAGTACTTC	CASSSKRGEQYF
TRBV6-5	-	-	TRBJ1-1	TGTGCCAGCAGCCGGACAGTATACACTGAAGCTTTCTTT	CASSRTVYTEAFF
TRBV5-4	few	TRBD1	TRBJ1-5	TGTGCCAGCAGCTCTACGACAGGGGTTTATAGCAATCAGCCCCAGCATTTT	CASSSTTGVYSNQPQHF
TRBV19	-	TRBD2	TRBJ2-1	TGTGCCAGTAGTGGGACGGGAGGCCCGGGTGAGCAGTTCTTC	CASSGTGGPGEQFF
TRBV7-2	-	TRBD1	TRBJ1-5	TGTGCCAGCAGCTTAGTTACAGGGGGCAATCAGCCCCAGCATTTT	CASSLVTGGNQPQHF
TRBV11-3	-	-	TRBJ1-6	TGTGCCAGCAGCCCCGGTTTGGATTCACCCCTCCACTTT	CASSPGLDSPLHF
TRBV4-1	-	TRBD1	TRBJ1-4	TGCGCCAGCAGCCCCGGGACAGGGGACGAAAAACTGTTTTTT	CASSPGTGDEKLFF
TRBV4-2	-	-	TRBJ1-4	TGTGCCAGTACCCTTAGTGTGTTGGGGGGAGGCGAAAAACTGTTTTTT	CASTLSVLGGGEKLFF
TRBV6-6	few	-	TRBJ2-7	TGTGCCAGCTCCCGCGTAGCCTACGAGCAGTACTTC	CASSRVAYEQYF
TRBV19	few	-	TRBJ2-7	TGTGCCAGTAGTCTCCCGGGGAGTTTAGGTACGGTGCAGCAGTACTTC	CASSLPGSLGTVQQYF
TRBV6-5	once	TRBD2	TRBJ2-3	TGTGCCAGCAGACTAGCGGGCACAGATACGCAGTATTTT	CASRLAGTDTQYF
TRBV7-2	-	-	TRBJ2-7	TGTGCCAGCAGCCCATATCTAGCTTCCTCCTACGAGCAGTACTTC	CASSPYLASSYEQYF
TRBV7-8	-	TRBD2	TRBJ2-3	TGTGCCAGCAGCCCGACTAGCGGCTTAAGCCAAACAAGCACAGATACGCAGTATTTT	CASSPTSGLSQTSTDTQYF
TRBV11-2	-	TRBD2	TRBJ2-5	TGTGCCAGCAGCCGGACTAGCGCCTGGGTGGAGACCCAGTACTTC	CASSRTSAWVETQYF
TRBV5-1	-	TRBD1	TRBJ1-2	TGCGCCAGCGGTGCGGGACAGGGAGGCTATGGCTACACCTTC	CASGAGQGGYGYTF
TRBV27	-	TRBD1	TRBJ2-7	TGTGCCAGCAGTCCAGGACAGGCTTCCTACGAGCAGTACTTC	CASSPGQASYEQYF
TRBV7-3	-	TRBD2	TRBJ2-3	TGTGCCAGCAGCTTAAGGGGGCGGGTAGCGGGGCCAGATACGCAGTATTTT	CASSLRGRVAGPDTQYF
TRBV4-2	-	TRBD1	TRBJ2-7	TGTGCCAGCAGCCAGAGCCGGGACAGCAGTTCCTACGAGCAGTACTTC	CASSQSRDSSSYEQYF
TRBV7-9	-	TRBD1	TRBJ1-5	TGTGCCACCGAGGGGGCTCAGACATCTCAGCCCCAGCATTTT	CATEGAQTSQPQHF
TRBV2	-	TRBD1	TRBJ2-7	TGTGCCACCACAGCATCCGGGACAGGGGGCTCGAAGCAGTACTTC	CATTASGTGGSKQYF
TRBV23-1	-	TRBD1	TRBJ2-2	TGCGCCAGCAGTCTAGAGCCGGGACAGGGGATAAACACCGGGGAGCTGTTTTTT	CASSLEPGQGINTGELFF
TRBV7-9	-	-	TRBJ1-1	TGTGCCAGCAGCTTACCCCAGGAGGGCACTGAAGCTTTCTTT	CASSLPQEGTEAFF
TRBV4-2	-	TRBD2	TRBJ2-3	TGTGCCAGCAGCCAATCTCGCGGGGGGTCAGATACGCAGTATTTT	CASSQSRGGSDTQYF
TRBV6-5	-	-	TRBJ2-7	TGTGCCAGCAGTTACTCAGGGGAAGGCGAGCAGTACTTC	CASSYSGEGEQYF
TRBV11-3	-	-	TRBJ2-1	TGTGCCAGCAGCTTAGGCCCAGGGTGGTACAATGAGCAGTTCTTC	CASSLGPGWYNEQFF
TRBV19	-	-	TRBJ2-5	TGTGCCAGTAGTACAGCTAGCGAGCAAGAGACCCAGTACTTC	CASSTASEQETQYF
TRBV11-2	-	-	TRBJ1-1	TGTGCCAGCAGCTCTCAAGACGGAGCAGAAGCTTTCTTT	CASSSQDGAEAFF
TRBV15	-	TRBD1	TRBJ2-3	TGTGCCACCAGCGTTCTTCAGGACAGGGAGGGCACAGATACGCAGTATTTT	CATSVLQDREGTDTQYF
TRBV5-6	-	-	TRBJ1-2	TGTGCCAGCAGCTTGGGAACAGGACTAGCTAACTATGGCTACACCTTC	CASSLGTGLANYGYTF
TRBV29-1	-	-	TRBJ2-2	TGCAGCGTTACTTGGGCCGCGAACACCGGGGAGCTGTTTTTT	CSVTWAANTGELFF
TRBV19	-	-	TRBJ2-3	TGTGCCAGTAGTATCAACCCAGGGGCAAATACGCAGTATTTT	CASSINPGANTQYF
TRBV9	-	TRBD2	TRBJ2-3	TGTGCCAGCAGCGTAGGGAGCGGGGGTACAGATACGCAGTATTTT	CASSVGSGGTDTQYF
TRBV7-3	-	-	TRBJ2-1	TGTGCCAGCAGCGTGGGGCCTACAGTATTCAATGAGCAGTTCTTC	CASSVGPTVFNEQFF
TRBV11-2	-	TRBD1	TRBJ2-4	TGTGCCAGCAGCCCCTGGACAGGGGACAAAAACATTCAGTACTTC	CASSPWTGDKNIQYF
TRBV5-5	once	-	TRBJ1-4	TGTGCCAGCAGCCCGGAGCCGGGGGGGTTCGCTAATGAAAAACTGTTTTTT	CASSPEPGGFANEKLFF